These 10 T cell receptor beta chains came from one sample sequenced in a study of T cells in Graves' hyperthyroidism and ophthalmopathy. The CDR3 regions of TCR beta were amplified from RNA transcripts. First-round RT-PCR with HTBI primers amplified the TCR CDR3 region. TCRdb re-derived calls from the multiplex PCR reads in MiXCR, one entry per CDR3 protein. The sample has some 440,000 distinct CDR3 sequences, around a sixth seen once. What was sequenced was blood. The receptors originated from a young woman with Graves' hyperthyroidism.

This clonotype was seen ten or more times. This chain links TRBV2 with TRBJ1-2, with D tentatively TRBD1 (6 bases). V dropped 6 bases and J dropped 4 bases, with 15 bases sitting between them. Germline V gene lookup returns CDR1 SNHLY and CDR2 FYNNEI. The CDR3 is made up of 14 amino acids. CDR3 DNA sequence: TGTGCCAGCAGCAAACAGGGAGAAGGCTATGGCTACACCTTC. Protein: CASSKQGEGYGYTF.

In this sample, this clonotype turned up many times. CDR3 sequence: CASSRSGTTDTQYF. The CDR3 coding sequence is TGTGCCAGCTCACGCTCCGGGACCACAGATACGCAGTATTTT. The chain joins TRBV18 to TRBJ2-3, with D perhaps given as TRBD1 or TRBD2 (5 bases each). The CDR3 spans 14 residues. The V gene lost 4 bases and the J gene lost 2 bases, with 10 bases spanning the gap. CDR1 KGHSH and CDR2 LQKENI come from the germline V gene.

The table lists this clonotype with many counts. J is TRBJ1-1 and V is TRBV6-1; D unclear. CDR3 length: 14 amino acids. V dropped 4 bases and J dropped 4 bases, with 13 bases sitting between them. From germline, CDR1 is MNHNS and CDR2 SASEGT. CDR3 loop: CASSVWEWGTEAFF. The DNA for the CDR3 is TGTGCCAGCAGTGTCTGGGAATGGGGCACTGAAGCTTTCTTT.

The chain uses TRBV20-1 and TRBJ2-7; 14 nucleotides match TRBD2. V lost 3 bases, J lost 5 bases, and 12 bases stayed unmatched. Germline V gene lookup returns CDR1 DFQATT and CDR2 SNEGSKA (reference sequence). This CDR3 contains 17 residues. Here the CDR3 reads CSASFGLAGGRANEQYF. In nucleotides, the CDR3 is TGCAGTGCTAGCTTCGGACTAGCGGGGGGCCGAGCGAACGAGCAGTACTTC.

At least ten counts were recorded for this clonotype. The chain couples TRBV5-1 to TRBJ2-7; unclear D gene. V was clipped by 4 bases and J by 2 bases, with 10 bases between them. Germline CDR1 SGHRS, CDR2 YFSETQ. This CDR3 region has 13 residues. The CDR3 DNA is TGCGCCAGCAGCCCGAAGATCCCCTACGAGCAGTACTTC. The encoded protein is CASSPKIPYEQYF.

This clonotype showed up just a few times. The chain joins TRBV5-8 to TRBJ2-1; TRBD1 might be the D (6 bases). The germline V gene encodes CDR1 SGHTS and CDR2 YDEGEE. Trimming cost V 7 bases and J 0 bases, with 11 bases left between them. The CDR3 has 14 amino acids. CDR3 nucleotide sequence: TGTGCCAGCTTTAGAGGGGGCTCCTACAATGAGCAGTTCTTC. Its protein product is CASFRGGSYNEQFF.

This clonotype was counted ten times or more. V gene TRBV5-8 combines with J gene TRBJ1-1; possible D gene TRBD1, 6 bases. Germline V gene lookup returns CDR1 SGHTS and CDR2 YDEGEE. Between the trimmed V and J ends, which lost 3 bases and 5 bases, there was a span of 14 bases. The CDR3 spans 14 residues. The CDR3 sequence is CASSSWGQGTEAFF. The CDR3 DNA reads TGTGCCAGCAGCTCGTGGGGGCAGGGGACTGAAGCTTTCTTT.

The rearrangement uses TRBV2 and TRBJ1-1, with TRBD1 as a possible D gene (5 bases). The germline gives CDR1 SNHLY, CDR2 FYNNEI. This CDR3 comprises 13 residues. Trimming cost V 7 bases and J 0 bases, with 9 bases left between them. CDR3 sequence: CASTGDLNTEAFF. In DNA, the CDR3 is TGTGCCAGCACGGGGGACTTGAACACTGAAGCTTTCTTT.

The chain joins TRBV7-8 to TRBJ2-7; 8 bases fit TRBD1. V was clipped by 5 bases and J by 3 bases; unmatched bases: 6. This CDR3 contains 14 residues. Germline values: CDR1 SGHVS, CDR2 FQNEAQ. The DNA of the CDR3 is TGTGCCAGCAGCGCCGGACAGGGACTCTACGAGCAGTACTTC. Its protein is CASSAGQGLYEQYF.

This clonotype has ten or more counts. The chain carries TRBV5-1 and TRBJ2-5; 8 bases are a match to TRBD1. Looked up from germline, CDR1 is SGHRS and CDR2 is YFSETQ. With 1 base clipped from V and 4 bases from J, the junction kept 9 bases outside the gene matches. CDR3 length equals 16 residues. CDR3 sequence (DNA): TGCGCCAGCAGCTTGTTCGGACAGGGTATACGAGAGACCCAGTACTTC. This encodes CASSLFGQGIRETQYF.